A single T cell receptor (beta chain) is shown here with its context. No antigen is known for it. This sample is part of a study of shared clonotypes between healthy human individuals. This CDR3 spans 12 amino acids. Germline CDR1 MDHEN, CDR2 SYDVKM. Trimming removed 5 bases from V and 5 bases from J, with 7 bases in between. The table came from immunoSEQ multiplex PCR; TCRdb's copy has only in-frame clones and leaves some out. The sample contains 190,000 or so clones, 65% to 70% of which appear only once. Overall study results and limits: Non-shared clonotypes had lower generation probabilities than those shared by all four donors. The study's rarefaction showed incomplete sorted-subset sequencing despite large depth.

The rearrangement joins TRBV28 to TRBJ2-1; D is unresolved. The TCR originated in a man aged 30 to 39 in good health. The sequenced sample consisted of memory CD4+ T cells sorted from blood. The subset is: CD45RA-negative fraction. The CDR3 spells CASSPFNNEQFF. The CDR3 DNA sequence: TGTGCCAGCAGTCCATTTAACAATGAGCAGTTCTTC. Supplemented by reference TRBV28 and TRBJ2-1, the full variable domain reads DVKVTQSSRYLVKRTGEKVFLECVQDMDHENMFWYRQDPGLGLRLIYFSYDVKMKEKGDIPEGYSVSREKKERFSLILESASTNQTSMYLCASSPFNNEQFFGPGTRLTVL.